A selection of T cell receptor beta chains follows, all from one sample in a study of blood T cell repertoires in COVID-19. Repertoires were generated with immunoSEQ multiplex PCR, while TCRdb's copy carries only in-frame clones and drops some. The sample has 320,000 or so clones, roughly 87% seen once. Material: PBMCs or T cells enriched from blood (not recorded which). These receptors were collected from a woman in her twenties or thirties who had recovered from COVID-19. Each CDR3 is given with its conserved first and last residue. Each record gives: V gene, J gene, D gene, clone size, CDR3 DNA, CDR3 protein. D genes are given only for firm matches. The listing skips clone size in some rows; elsewhere it reads once, few, many or a size class.

V gene: TRBV7-8
J gene: TRBJ1-2
D gene: TRBD1
clone size: -
CDR3 DNA: TGTGCCAGCAGCCTTGGGGGGACAGGGGCTTTGGGGTATGGCTACACCTTC
CDR3 protein: CASSLGGTGALGYGYTF

V gene: TRBV6-5
J gene: TRBJ2-7
D gene: TRBD1
clone size: -
CDR3 DNA: TGTGCCAGCAGGCTGACAGGGATCTACGAGCAGTACTTC
CDR3 protein: CASRLTGIYEQYF

V gene: TRBV30
J gene: TRBJ2-3
D gene: TRBD2
clone size: -
CDR3 DNA: TGTGCCTGGTCACTAGCGGGGGGGCGAGATACGCAGTATTTT
CDR3 protein: CAWSLAGGRDTQYF

V gene: TRBV6-5
J gene: TRBJ1-1
D gene: -
clone size: -
CDR3 DNA: TGTGCCATCACCCAGCTGGGAGGGGCCAGGGTAGCTTTCTTT
CDR3 protein: CAITQLGGARVAFF

V gene: TRBV5-4
J gene: TRBJ2-2
D gene: TRBD1
clone size: few
CDR3 DNA: TGTGCCAGCAGCTCGGGGGACAGGGCCGCCGGGGAGCTGTTTTTT
CDR3 protein: CASSSGDRAAGELFF

V gene: TRBV27
J gene: TRBJ2-1
D gene: TRBD1
clone size: -
CDR3 DNA: TGTGCCAGCAGTGTTACCGGGACAGTCCTTGACAATGAGCAGTTCTTC
CDR3 protein: CASSVTGTVLDNEQFF

V gene: TRBV6-1
J gene: TRBJ2-3
D gene: -
clone size: once
CDR3 DNA: TGTGCCAGCAGTGAACTCCAGTTGGCAGATACGCAGTATTTT
CDR3 protein: CASSELQLADTQYF

V gene: TRBV25-1
J gene: TRBJ2-3
D gene: -
clone size: -
CDR3 DNA: TGTGCCAGCAGTGAATTTAAGGGGGCAGATACGCAGTATTTT
CDR3 protein: CASSEFKGADTQYF

V gene: TRBV5-4
J gene: TRBJ2-7
D gene: -
clone size: -
CDR3 DNA: TGTGCCAGCAGCTCTCAGACAGGGACTCCCGCCTACGAGCAGTACTTC
CDR3 protein: CASSSQTGTPAYEQYF

V gene: TRBV30
J gene: TRBJ1-6
D gene: -
clone size: -
CDR3 DNA: TGTGCCTGGAGTGTACTACAGGGAAGATTGAATTCACCCCTCCACTTT
CDR3 protein: CAWSVLQGRLNSPLHF

V gene: TRBV7-9
J gene: TRBJ1-4
D gene: TRBD1
clone size: few
CDR3 DNA: TGTGCCAGCAGCTCAAAAAATACAGGGGGCGCAAAGGAAAAACTGTTTTTT
CDR3 protein: CASSSKNTGGAKEKLFF

V gene: TRBV29-1
J gene: TRBJ2-2
D gene: -
clone size: -
CDR3 DNA: TGCAGCGTGGCGGGGCGGATGAACACCGGGGAGCTGTTTTTT
CDR3 protein: CSVAGRMNTGELFF

V gene: TRBV4-2
J gene: TRBJ1-1
D gene: -
clone size: -
CDR3 DNA: TGTGCCAGCAGCCAAGATAGGGGAAACACTGAAGCTTTCTTT
CDR3 protein: CASSQDRGNTEAFF

V gene: TRBV2
J gene: TRBJ1-6
D gene: -
clone size: -
CDR3 DNA: TGTGCCAGCAATCCGAGCTCCTATAATTCACCCCTCCACTTT
CDR3 protein: CASNPSSYNSPLHF

V gene: TRBV12-5
J gene: TRBJ1-1
D gene: -
clone size: -
CDR3 DNA: TGTGCTAGTGGTTTAGGGGGGGCGATAAACACTGAAGCTTTCTTT
CDR3 protein: CASGLGGAINTEAFF

V gene: TRBV11-2
J gene: TRBJ2-3
D gene: TRBD2
clone size: -
CDR3 DNA: TGTGCCAGCAGCCCGGAAGGGAGGGGAGATACGCAGTATTTT
CDR3 protein: CASSPEGRGDTQYF

V gene: TRBV28
J gene: TRBJ1-1
D gene: -
clone size: once
CDR3 DNA: TGTGCCAGCAGTTATAGGGGCGGGAGCACTGAAGCTTTCTTT
CDR3 protein: CASSYRGGSTEAFF

V gene: TRBV5-8
J gene: TRBJ1-1
D gene: -
clone size: -
CDR3 DNA: TGTGCCAGCAGCTTAGGTCCACCGGGCACTGAAGCTTTCTTT
CDR3 protein: CASSLGPPGTEAFF

V gene: TRBV2
J gene: TRBJ2-5
D gene: TRBD1
clone size: -
CDR3 DNA: TGTGCCAGCACGGGACAGGGGGGTTTAGGAGAGACCCAGTACTTC
CDR3 protein: CASTGQGGLGETQYF

V gene: TRBV5-1
J gene: TRBJ1-1
D gene: -
clone size: -
CDR3 DNA: TGCGCCAGCAGCTTGGCCGGGGTCATGAACACTGAAGCTTTCTTT
CDR3 protein: CASSLAGVMNTEAFF

V gene: TRBV18
J gene: TRBJ1-1
D gene: -
clone size: -
CDR3 DNA: TGTGCCAGCTCACCGACAGGCACTGAAGCTTTCTTT
CDR3 protein: CASSPTGTEAFF

V gene: TRBV19
J gene: TRBJ1-2
D gene: -
clone size: -
CDR3 DNA: TGTGCCAGTAATGGAGGAATACTCGGCGACTATGGCTACACCTTC
CDR3 protein: CASNGGILGDYGYTF

V gene: TRBV7-5
J gene: TRBJ1-6
D gene: -
clone size: -
CDR3 DNA: TGTGTCAGAAGCTTAGGACGGGGGTCAGTCCTAGCGGCCTATAATTCACCCCTCCACTTT
CDR3 protein: CVRSLGRGSVLAAYNSPLHF

V gene: TRBV13
J gene: TRBJ1-2
D gene: TRBD1
clone size: -
CDR3 DNA: TGTGCCAGCAGCTCGGACAGGGGAGGGTATGGCTACACCTTC
CDR3 protein: CASSSDRGGYGYTF

V gene: TRBV7-8
J gene: TRBJ2-2
D gene: -
clone size: -
CDR3 DNA: TGTGCCAGCAGCTTAGCCTCCTCCGCCGGGGAGCTGTTTTTT
CDR3 protein: CASSLASSAGELFF